These 31 T cell receptor beta chains originate from one sample sequenced in a study of OX40 agonist ivuxolimab in advanced cancers. TCRdb keeps only in-frame clones here, not all; method: immunoSEQ multiplex PCR. The table includes 30,000 or so clones, 65% to 85% detected once. Material: CD4+ or CD8+ T cells sorted from blood, obtained in a trial of the OX40 agonist ivuxolimab. The receptors originated from an adult with an advanced solid tumor such as melanoma, head and neck, liver or kidney cancer.

Only a few counts were recorded for this clone. The chain couples TRBV6-5 to TRBJ2-7, with unresolved D. The germline V gene encodes CDR1 MNHEY and CDR2 SVGAGI. Trimming left V 5 bases short and J 5 bases short, with 16 bases between. This CDR3 has 14 residues. For the CDR3, the DNA is TGTGCCAGCAGTGAAATCCATCGGGCTGACGAGCAGTACTTC. This sequence encodes CASSEIHRADEQYF.

The CDR3 DNA reads TGTGCCTGGAGTAAGCCCGGGTACGAGCAGTACTTC. This codes for CAWSKPGYEQYF. V usage is TRBV30 and J usage is TRBJ2-5; D gene unclear. The DNA end favors TRBJ2-7, so the J call may be wrong. This CDR3 is 12 amino acids long. Germline V gives CDR1 GTSNPN, CDR2 SVGIG (reference sequence).

The chain combines TRBV4-3 with TRBJ2-2; no clear D. Germline V gives CDR1 LGHNA, CDR2 YSLEER. This CDR3 region has 16 residues. V was clipped by 6 bases and J by 2 bases, with 16 bases between them. This CDR3 is CASSRIDTINTGELFF. CDR3 DNA: TGCGCCAGCAGTCGTATAGACACCATAAACACCGGGGAGCTGTTTTTT.

V and J are TRBV5-6 and TRBJ2-7; TRBD1 agrees at 7 bases. In germline, CDR1 is SGHDT, CDR2 YYEEEE. The V and J ends lost 0 bases and 4 bases, in that order; junction bases with no gene match: 4. CDR3 length: 14 amino acids. The CDR3 bases are TGTGCCAGCAGCTTGGGACAGGGTATTTACGAGCAGTACTTC. This sequence encodes CASSLGQGIYEQYF.

V and J are TRBV5-8 and TRBJ1-5; a possible D gene is TRBD1 (5 bases). CDR1 and CDR2 from the germline V gene are SGHTS and YDEGEE. CDR3 size: 15 residues. V lost 0 bases, J lost 7 bases, and 14 bases lay in between. The CDR3 DNA reads TGTGCCAGCAGCTTGGACGTACAAGGGGAGCAGCCCCAGCATTTT. Amino acids: CASSLDVQGEQPQHF. The whole variable domain, filled in from reference TRBV5-8 and TRBJ1-5, reads EAGVTQSPTHLIKTRGQQATLRCSPISGHTSVYWYQQALGLGLQFLLWYDEGEERNRGNFPPRFSGRQFPNYSSELNVNALELEDSALYLCASSLDVQGEQPQHFGDGTRLSIL.

The V and J genes are TRBV25-1 and TRBJ2-1; 7 positions match TRBD2. With V trimmed by 8 bases and J by 3 bases, 7 bases remained unmatched. The CDR3 sequence is 14 residues long. Germline CDR1 MGHDK, CDR2 SYGVNS. As DNA, the CDR3 is TGTGCCAGCGGAGGGCGGGGGATCTACAATGAGCAGTTCTTC. It is translated as CASGGRGIYNEQFF.

The chain couples TRBV28 to TRBJ2-7; D is undetermined. V gave up 1 base and J gave up 7 bases, with 8 bases separating them. Germline V lookup: CDR1 MDHEN, CDR2 SYDVKM. The CDR3 totals 12 residues. This CDR3 is CASSLFSLEQYF. Here the CDR3 DNA reads TGTGCCAGCAGTTTATTCAGCCTGGAGCAGTACTTC.

This chain uses TRBV9 with TRBJ2-1; tentative D call: TRBD2 (5 bases). Germline loops: CDR1 SGDLS, CDR2 YYNGEE. This CDR3 is 14 amino acids long. Trimming took 0 bases from V and 8 from J, leaving 12 bases between them. This CDR3 reads CASSVVGGLDEQFF. The CDR3 DNA sequence: TGTGCCAGCAGCGTAGTTGGCGGGCTGGATGAGCAGTTCTTC.

V is TRBV6-5 and J is TRBJ2-7, with a tentative D call TRBD1 (5 bases). The CDR3 is made up of 15 amino acids. Trimming stripped 2 bases from V and 6 bases from J, with 17 bases between. Germline V gives CDR1 MNHEY, CDR2 SVGAGI. The chain's CDR3 is CASSYLLSTELEQYF. The CDR3 nucleotides are TGTGCCAGCAGTTACCTCCTCTCGACAGAGCTCGAGCAGTACTTC.

This chain uses TRBV7-3 with TRBJ2-6; D is unresolved. The CDR3 is 15 residues long. CDR1 and CDR2 from the germline V gene are SGHTA and FQGTGA. Between the trimmed V and J ends, which lost 4 bases and 0 bases, there was a span of 7 bases. Here the CDR3 DNA reads TGTGCCAGCAGCTCGACAAGCTCTGGGGCCAACGTCCTGACTTTC. This codes for CASSSTSSGANVLTF.

The chain is built from TRBV4-3 and TRBJ2-7, with 8 bases lining up with TRBD1. With V trimmed by 1 base and J by 3 bases, 5 bases remained unmatched. The CDR3 contains 15 residues. The germline V gene encodes CDR1 LGHNA and CDR2 YSLEER. Here the CDR3 DNA reads TGCGCCAGCAGCCAAGGACAGGGGTCAAGCTACGAGCAGTACTTC. It yields the protein CASSQGQGSSYEQYF.

This clone was seen just once. The V gene is TRBV27, the J gene TRBJ2-7; D remains ambiguous. Trimming took off 2 bases at V and 5 bases at J, with 4 bases between the two ends. CDR1 is MNHEY, CDR2 SMNVEV, per germline (reference sequence). The CDR3 totals 11 residues. The CDR3 DNA is TGTGCCAGCAGTTTAGGGCACGAGCAGTACTTC. Translated, it gives CASSLGHEQYF.

This clone is a singleton in its sample. V is TRBV10-3 and J is TRBJ2-5; possible D gene TRBD1, 5 bases. There are 13 residues in the CDR3. Germline V gene lookup returns CDR1 ENHRY and CDR2 SYGVKD. Trimming removed 5 bases at V and 5 bases at J, with 12 bases between. The CDR3 here is CAISLGVVETQYF. The CDR3 coding sequence is TGTGCCATCAGTCTAGGGGTCGTCGAGACCCAGTACTTC.

The chain couples TRBV28 to TRBJ2-1, with 9 nucleotides matching TRBD2. Germline CDR1 and CDR2: MDHEN and SYDVKM. V trimming: 8 bases; J trimming: 8 bases; junction bases outside the gene matches: 4. This CDR3 contains 12 residues. In nucleotides, the CDR3 is TGTGCCAGCGCAACTAGCGGGTATGAGCAGTTCTTC. It encodes CASATSGYEQFF.

The count of this clone is one. The chain employs TRBV2 and TRBJ2-7; D unclear. Trimming took 3 bases from V and 3 from J, leaving 6 bases between them. The CDR3 spans 12 residues. CDR1 and CDR2 from the germline V gene are SNHLY and FYNNEI. The CDR3 DNA reads TGTGCCAGCAGTGACAACCACTACGAGCAGTACTTC. Translating it yields CASSDNHYEQYF.

The chain uses TRBV28 and TRBJ2-1; D might be TRBD1 (5 bases). The germline V and J ends were trimmed by 2 bases and 0 bases, with 8 bases remaining between them. Germline V lookup: CDR1 MDHEN, CDR2 SYDVKM. The CDR3 totals 15 residues. CDR3 sequence reads: CASSLGAISYNEQFF. The CDR3 coding sequence is TGTGCCAGCAGTTTAGGGGCAATCTCCTACAATGAGCAGTTCTTC.

The chain combines TRBV15 with TRBJ1-2; 10 bases are shared with TRBD1. V lost 2 bases to trimming and J lost 3 bases; unmatched junction nucleotides: 3. The CDR3 is 15 residues long. Germline V CDR1 and CDR2: LNHNV, YYDKDF (reference sequence). The CDR3 protein is CATSRTGTGDYGYTF. CDR3 in DNA: TGTGCCACCAGCAGAACCGGGACAGGGGACTATGGCTACACCTTC.

V is TRBV27 and J is TRBJ2-3; weak D call: TRBD2 (5 bases). V was pared by 8 bases and J by 4 bases, with 7 bases between. CDR3 length equals 11 residues. Germline V CDR1 and CDR2: MNHEY, SMNVEV (reference sequence). CDR3 sequence: CASRGSDTQYF. Here the CDR3 DNA reads TGTGCCAGCCGGGGATCAGATACGCAGTATTTT.

V and J are TRBV7-9 and TRBJ2-5; D is undetermined. CDR1 SEHNR and CDR2 FQNEAQ come from the germline V gene (reference sequence). This CDR3 contains 14 residues. V was pared by 2 bases and J by 4 bases, with 11 bases between. The CDR3 here is CASSLPGLGETQYF. The DNA for the CDR3 is TGTGCCAGCAGCTTACCAGGCCTGGGAGAGACCCAGTACTTC.

The CDR3 sequence is CASSVAGGGDYGYTF. The CDR3 nucleotides read TGTGCCAGCAGCGTAGCTGGAGGGGGCGACTATGGCTACACCTTC. The rearrangement links TRBV9 to TRBJ1-2; 7 bases are a match to TRBD1. In germline, CDR1 is SGDLS, CDR2 YYNGEE. V lost 0 bases, J lost 3 bases, and 5 bases stayed unmatched. CDR3 length: 15 residues.

This clone was seen a few times. The V gene is TRBV7-9, the J gene TRBJ2-2; weak D call: TRBD1 (6 bases). V shed 1 base and J shed 7 bases, with 10 bases lying between them. Per the germline V gene, CDR1 is SEHNR and CDR2 is FQNEAQ (reference sequence). CDR3 length: 14 amino acids. CDR3 in amino acids: CASSLVTGRGELFF. The DNA of the CDR3 is TGTGCCAGCAGCTTAGTAACAGGGCGCGGGGAGCTGTTTTTT.

The genes are TRBV11-2 and TRBJ2-2; D is uncertain. V was cut by 4 bases and J by 4 bases, with 16 bases left in between. The CDR3 length is 16 residues. The germline V gene has CDR1 SGHAT and CDR2 FQNNGV. CDR3 loop: CASSSPGDHVTGELFF. Written as DNA, the CDR3 is TGTGCCAGCAGCTCCCCAGGAGACCACGTCACCGGGGAGCTGTTTTTT. The complete variable domain, with remaining parts taken from reference TRBV11-2 and TRBJ2-2, reads EAGVAQSPRYKIIEKRQSVAFWCNPISGHATLYWYQQILGQGPKLLIQFQNNGVVDDSQLPKDRFSAERLKGVDSTLKIQPAKLEDSAVYLCASSSPGDHVTGELFFGEGSRLTVL.

This chain connects TRBV6-5 to TRBJ2-1, with TRBD2 as a possible D gene (5 bases). Trimming took 2 bases from V and 8 from J, leaving 7 bases between them. The CDR3 is made up of 12 amino acids. The germline CDR1 and CDR2 sequences are MNHEY and SVGAGI. CDR3 sequence reads: CASSYEGDEQFF. The CDR3 DNA reads TGTGCCAGCAGTTACGAGGGCGATGAGCAGTTCTTC.

The V gene is TRBV5-6, the J gene TRBJ2-7; 7 bases line up with TRBD1. Germline-derived CDR1 and CDR2 are SGHDT and YYEEEE. The V and J ends lost 4 bases and 7 bases, in that order; junction bases with no gene match: 14. CDR3 length: 15 residues. For the CDR3, the DNA is TGTGCCAGCAGCCACGCCGGGACAGTTGTAGGGGAGCAGTACTTC. This translates into CASSHAGTVVGEQYF.

This chain connects TRBV4-2 to TRBJ2-1, with D perhaps TRBD2 (5 bases). The germline CDR1 and CDR2 sequences are LGHNA and YNFKEQ. The CDR3 totals 13 residues. Trimming shortened V by 6 bases and J by 9 bases, and 15 bases separated the two germline ends. CDR3 loop: CASREDGASEQFF. CDR3 in DNA: TGTGCCAGCAGGGAGGATGGTGCGAGTGAGCAGTTCTTC.

In this sample, this clone turned up once. The chain employs TRBV9 and TRBJ1-2; no firm D call. Germline V gives CDR1 SGDLS, CDR2 YYNGEE. The CDR3 extends over 13 amino acids. With 4 bases removed from V and 0 bases from J, the gap between germline ends came to 7 bases. CDR3 protein: CASSFSANYGYTF. The CDR3 DNA follows: TGTGCCAGCAGCTTCAGTGCTAACTATGGCTACACCTTC.

This chain links TRBV13 with TRBJ2-7, with a possible D match to TRBD2 (5 bases). The CDR3 length is 13 residues. V gave up 3 bases and J gave up 0 bases, with 6 bases separating them. Germline CDR1 reads PRHDT; CDR2 reads FYEKMQ (reference sequence). As DNA, the CDR3 is TGTGCCAGCAGCTTCCGGGACTCCTACGAGCAGTACTTC. It yields the protein CASSFRDSYEQYF.

The chain joins TRBV27 to TRBJ2-7; 9 bases agree with TRBD2. The CDR3 sequence is 16 residues long. From germline, CDR1 is MNHEY and CDR2 SMNVEV (reference sequence). V trimming: 4 bases; J trimming: 6 bases; junction bases outside the gene matches: 13. The CDR3 DNA follows: TGTGCCAGCAGTTCTAGCGGGATCGGAGCTTTAGGCGAGCAGTACTTC. Its translation is CASSSSGIGALGEQYF.

The chain has TRBV27 and TRBJ2-1, with 7 bases identical to TRBD1. CDR3 size: 14 residues. CDR1 is MNHEY, CDR2 SMNVEV, per germline (reference sequence). The V and J ends lost 3 bases and 6 bases, in that order; junction bases with no gene match: 5. CDR3 sequence reads: CASSLKTGINEQFF. The CDR3 DNA reads TGTGCCAGCAGTTTGAAGACAGGGATCAATGAGCAGTTCTTC.

This clone appeared a few times. The chain couples TRBV10-3 to TRBJ2-7, with 11 positions matching TRBD2. V gave up 4 bases and J gave up 5 bases; unmatched junction bases: 4. CDR1 ENHRY and CDR2 SYGVKD come from the germline V gene. The CDR3 is 14 residues long. This CDR3 reads CAISGLAGKDEQYF. In DNA, the CDR3 is TGTGCCATCAGTGGACTAGCGGGAAAGGACGAGCAGTACTTC.

The V and J genes are TRBV6-1 and TRBJ2-1; D unclear. The CDR3 loop spans 16 amino acids. Germline V gene sequence: CDR1 MNHNS, CDR2 SASEGT. V dropped 2 bases and J dropped 3 bases, with 14 bases sitting between them. CDR3 DNA: TGTGCCAGCAGTGAATCCCCACCACCATTCTACAATGAGCAGTTCTTC. It is translated as CASSESPPPFYNEQFF.